The 31 T cell receptor beta chains presented below share a single source sample, sequenced in a study of radiotherapy plus CTLA-4 blockade in lung cancer. Sequencing used immunoSEQ multiplex PCR; TCRdb keeps in-frame clones, though not all of them. The sample gives about 85,000 clones, approximately 86% of which show up once; more than 2% is in the top ten. The starting material was peripheral blood, obtained from a patient treated with radiotherapy plus ipilimumab. Receptors originate from a human donor with non-small cell lung cancer who had a partial response to radiotherapy plus ipilimumab.

This chain joins TRBV5-6 and TRBJ1-2; D is possibly TRBD1 (6 bases). Trimming removed 2 bases from V and 7 bases from J, with 21 bases in between. The CDR3 spans 16 residues. Germline V gene lookup returns CDR1 SGHDT and CDR2 YYEEEE. Here the CDR3 reads CASSFGFEQGTSGYTF. The CDR3 DNA reads as TGTGCCAGCAGCTTCGGTTTCGAGCAGGGGACGAGTGGCTACACCTTC.

V is TRBV5-1 and J is TRBJ1-1, with D possibly matching TRBD1 (6 bases). Per the germline V gene, CDR1 is SGHRS and CDR2 is YFSETQ. This CDR3 has 14 residues. Trimming removed 4 bases at V and 5 bases at J, with 15 bases between. CDR3 sequence: CASSIQGFGTEAFF. The CDR3 nucleotides are TGCGCCAGCAGCATACAGGGATTCGGGACTGAAGCTTTCTTT. The variable domain in full, with the rest retrieved from reference TRBV5-1 and TRBJ1-1, is KAGVTQTPRYLIKTRGQQVTLSCSPISGHRSVSWYQQTPGQGLQFLFEYFSETQRNKGNFPGRFSGRQFSNSRSEMNVSTLELGDSALYLCASSIQGFGTEAFFGQGTRLTVV.

The chain carries TRBV30 and TRBJ2-7, with D possibly TRBD2 on 5 matching bases. Germline V gene sequence: CDR1 GTSNPN, CDR2 SVGIG (reference sequence). V shed 2 bases and J shed 2 bases, with 13 bases lying between them. The CDR3 loop spans 14 amino acids. The chain's CDR3 is CAWSRMDGAYEQYF. The DNA of the CDR3 is TGTGCCTGGAGTAGGATGGACGGGGCCTACGAGCAGTACTTC. The variable domain in full, with the rest retrieved from reference TRBV30 and TRBJ2-7, is SQTIHQWPATLVQPVGSPLSLECTVEGTSNPNLYWYRQAAGRGLQLLFYSVGIGQISSEVPQNLSASRPQDRQFILSSKKLLLSDSGFYLCAWSRMDGAYEQYFGPGTRLTVT.

The CDR3 protein is CASRPGTQNSPLHF. Here the CDR3 DNA reads TGTGCCAGTCGGCCCGGGACACAGAATTCACCCCTCCACTTT. This chain connects TRBV6-5 to TRBJ1-6, with a weak D call TRBD1 (6 bases). This CDR3 is 14 amino acids long. Germline V CDR1 and CDR2: MNHEY, SVGAGI. With 9 bases removed from V and 7 bases from J, the gap between germline ends came to 16 bases.

About this clone: One end of the junction is discordant with germline, which a read error may explain. This chain joins TRBV19 and TRBJ1-3, with D unresolved. In germline, CDR1 is LNHDA, CDR2 SQIVND (reference sequence). This CDR3 contains 13 residues. CDR3 in amino acids: CAVSSSSGNTTYF. The CDR3, as DNA: TGTGCGGTCTCTAGTAGCTCTGGAAACACCACATATTTT.

The chain recombines TRBV5-4 with TRBJ1-1, with 8 nucleotides matching TRBD1. V lost 6 bases to trimming and J lost 1 base; unmatched junction nucleotides: 2. Germline V gene lookup returns CDR1 SGHNT and CDR2 YYREEE (reference sequence). The CDR3 has 13 residues. The CDR3 loop is CASKGQGNTEAFF. The CDR3 nucleotides are TGTGCCAGCAAAGGACAGGGGAACACTGAAGCTTTCTTT.

The chain uses TRBV7-2 and TRBJ1-5; D gene ambiguous. Germline V gene sequence: CDR1 SGHTA, CDR2 FQGNSA. V dropped 5 bases and J dropped 11 bases, with 25 bases sitting between them. This CDR3 contains 16 residues. The CDR3 sequence is CASSPSSPQTGSTQHF. The CDR3 nucleotides are TGTGCCAGCAGCCCCTCGTCACCACAGACGGGATCGACCCAGCATTTT.

The V call is TRBV6-1, the J call TRBJ2-5, with TRBD1 as a possible D gene (5 bases). The CDR3 sequence is 15 residues long. V shed 6 bases and J shed 2 bases, with 16 bases lying between them. Germline lookup yields CDR1 MNHNS and CDR2 SASEGT. As DNA, the CDR3 is TGTGCCAGCAGCTGGACAACGCCATCTCAAGAGACCCAGTACTTC. Its translation is CASSWTTPSQETQYF.

This clone showed up just once. The chain uses TRBV19 and TRBJ2-1; 13 nucleotides align to TRBD2. The CDR3 extends over 20 amino acids. Germline CDR1 is LNHDA and CDR2 is SQIVND (reference sequence). The junction had 13 bases not matched to a gene; V was cut back by 5 bases and J by 0 bases. Here the CDR3 DNA reads TGTGCCAGTAGTGTAGCCGGGACGACTAGCGGGAGGAGCTCCTACAATGAGCAGTTCTTC. Its protein is CASSVAGTTSGRSSYNEQFF.

This chain uses TRBV9 with TRBJ1-1; D not certain. V was trimmed by 3 bases and J by 1 base, leaving 7 bases between them. CDR1 and CDR2 from the germline V gene are SGDLS and YYNGEE. The CDR3 totals 13 residues. This chain's CDR3 is CASSADKNTEAFF. CDR3 DNA: TGTGCCAGCAGCGCAGACAAGAACACTGAAGCTTTCTTT.

The J gene is TRBJ1-1, the V gene TRBV5-1; 11 nucleotides line up with TRBD1. The CDR3 is made up of 15 amino acids. The germline V gene encodes CDR1 SGHRS and CDR2 YFSETQ. The V and J ends lost 1 base and 4 bases, in that order; junction bases with no gene match: 3. Here the CDR3 reads CASSLYGQGATEAFF. The CDR3, as DNA: TGCGCCAGCAGCTTGTATGGACAGGGGGCCACTGAAGCTTTCTTT.

This clone was counted a few times. The chain recombines TRBV7-9 with TRBJ1-2; TRBD1 agrees at 10 bases. V trimming: 8 bases; J trimming: 8 bases; junction bases outside the gene matches: 8. There are 13 residues in the CDR3. Per the germline V gene, CDR1 is SEHNR and CDR2 is FQNEAQ (reference sequence). CDR3 amino acids: CASFLDRGLGYTF. The CDR3 DNA reads as TGTGCCAGCTTCCTTGACAGGGGGCTCGGCTACACCTTC.

This sequence joins TRBV7-9 and TRBJ1-3, with 9 bases aligning to TRBD1. This CDR3 region has 16 residues. Germline CDR1 and CDR2: SEHNR and FQNEAQ (reference sequence). V lost 4 bases to trimming and J lost 4 bases; unmatched junction nucleotides: 8. CDR3 bases: TGTGCCAGCAGCTCCATGGACAGGGGCGCGGGAAACACCATATATTTT. This sequence encodes CASSSMDRGAGNTIYF.

The chain uses TRBV7-9 and TRBJ2-3; 12 nucleotides agree with TRBD2. CDR1 is SEHNR and CDR2 is FQNEAQ in the germline V gene (reference sequence). V lost 5 bases, J lost 0 bases, and 3 bases stayed unmatched. CDR3 length equals 16 residues. CDR3 nucleotides: TGTGCCAGCAGCGCGGGACTAGCGGGCAGCACAGATACGCAGTATTTT. This sequence encodes CASSAGLAGSTDTQYF.

For the CDR3, the DNA is TGTGCCAGCAGTGAGTTCGGTACTGGGGCCAACGTCCTGACTTTC. Translation: CASSEFGTGANVLTF. The genes are TRBV2 and TRBJ2-6; D uncertain. The CDR3 runs to 15 residues. Germline V lookup: CDR1 SNHLY, CDR2 FYNNEI. Trimming left V 3 bases short and J 2 bases short, with 8 bases between.

The chain recombines TRBV4-3 with TRBJ2-1; tentatively, D is TRBD1 (5 bases). Germline V gene lookup returns CDR1 LGHNA and CDR2 YSLEER. The length of the CDR3 is 14 residues. V lost 2 bases to trimming and J lost 8 bases, with 13 bases between them. The CDR3 spells CASSQKAGSDEQFF. CDR3 in DNA: TGCGCCAGCAGCCAAAAAGCAGGGTCGGATGAGCAGTTCTTC.

This rearrangement joins TRBV28 to TRBJ2-4, with TRBD2 matching 7 bases. The V gene end was trimmed by 4 bases and the J gene end by 6 bases; junction bases not matched to a gene: 3. CDR3 length: 13 amino acids. The germline CDR1 and CDR2 sequences are MDHEN and SYDVKM. CDR3: CASSWGGRNIQYF. The CDR3 bases are TGTGCCAGCAGTTGGGGGGGTAGAAACATTCAGTACTTC.

The table lists this clone with a count of one. CDR3 in amino acids: CASSRVTGVMIRTEAFF. CDR3 nucleotide sequence: TGTGCCAGCAGCCGCGTGACGGGGGTTATGATTAGGACTGAAGCTTTCTTT. V usage is TRBV5-4 and J usage is TRBJ1-1, with D perhaps TRBD1 (5 bases). V gave up 4 bases and J gave up 5 bases, with 24 bases separating them. The CDR3 has 17 amino acids. Looked up from germline, CDR1 is SGHNT and CDR2 is YYREEE (reference sequence). The full variable domain, its missing parts supplied by reference TRBV5-4 and TRBJ1-1, is ETGVTQSPTHLIKTRGQQVTLRCSSQSGHNTVSWYQQALGQGPQFIFQYYREEENGRGNFPPRFSGLQFPNYSSELNVNALELDDSALYLCASSRVTGVMIRTEAFFGQGTRLTVV.

The CDR3 DNA sequence: TGTGCCAGCCATTCCGGGACTAGCGGAACCTACGAGCAGTACGTC. It encodes CASHSGTSGTYEQYV. This chain uses TRBV14 with TRBJ2-7, with TRBD2 matching over 11 bases. The CDR3 consists of 15 residues. V shed 8 bases, J shed 2 bases, and the junction held 8 bases outside the gene matches. CDR1 is SGHDN, CDR2 FVKESK, per germline.

The chain is built from TRBV11-2 and TRBJ2-4; TRBD1 is a possible D gene (6 bases). V was shortened by 3 bases and J by 8 bases, with 29 bases between the two germline ends. Germline-derived CDR1 and CDR2 are SGHAT and FQNNGV. CDR3 length: 19 amino acids. The CDR3 DNA sequence: TGTGCCAGCAGCTTCCTAAGGGGACACTCACGACGGGTGAGGGACATTCAGTACTTC. Its protein is CASSFLRGHSRRVRDIQYF.

As for this clone: Relative to the germline gene, one junction end is altered; a read error may explain this. The chain joins TRBV5-1 to TRBJ2-7; 7 bases are a match to TRBD2. CDR3 length: 15 amino acids. Germline CDR1 reads SGHRS; CDR2 reads YFSETQ. CDR3 sequence: CASGLGGPGTYEQYF. In nucleotides, the CDR3 is TGCGCCAGCGGCTTGGGAGGGCCGGGTACCTACGAGCAGTACTTC.

The chain joins TRBV13 to TRBJ2-2; 10 bases match TRBD2. The junction had 11 bases not matched to a gene; V was cut back by 5 bases and J by 5 bases. The germline V gene has CDR1 PRHDT and CDR2 FYEKMQ (reference sequence). The CDR3 runs 17 residues. The DNA for the CDR3 is TGTGCCAGCAGCCCACTAAGAGCGGGAGGGCCGACCGGGGAGCTGTTTTTT. This gives the protein CASSPLRAGGPTGELFF.

This chain links TRBV30 with TRBJ2-2, with D perhaps matching TRBD1 (5 bases). Germline-derived CDR1 and CDR2 are GTSNPN and SVGIG (reference sequence). V was trimmed by 0 bases and J by 2 bases, leaving 13 bases between them. The CDR3 has 16 amino acids. CDR3 sequence: CAWSVWQGLNTGELFF. In DNA, the CDR3 is TGTGCCTGGAGTGTTTGGCAGGGCCTAAACACCGGGGAGCTGTTTTTT.

The gene calls are TRBV5-1 and TRBJ2-3, with 8 bases identical to TRBD2. CDR3 length: 16 residues. Germline CDR1 and CDR2: SGHRS and YFSETQ. J lost 0 bases, V lost 2 bases, and 5 bases had no gene match. The CDR3 sequence is CASSFGSGASTDTQYF. The CDR3 region has the DNA TGCGCCAGCAGCTTTGGTAGCGGGGCTAGCACAGATACGCAGTATTTT.

The chain is built from TRBV9 and TRBJ2-2; 10 bases agree with TRBD1. The germline V gene has CDR1 SGDLS and CDR2 YYNGEE. The CDR3 has 16 residues. V shed 5 bases, J shed 6 bases, and the junction held 10 bases outside the gene matches. The CDR3 nucleotides are TGTGCCAGCAGAAAAGGACAGGGGGGGATGCCCGGGGAGCTGTTTTTT. It is translated as CASRKGQGGMPGELFF. Full variable domain (rest looked up from reference TRBV9 and TRBJ2-2): DSGVTQTPKHLITATGQRVTLRCSPRSGDLSVYWYQQSLDQGLQFLIQYYNGEERAKGNILERFSAQQFPDLHSELNLSSLELGDSALYFCASRKGQGGMPGELFFGEGSRLTVL.

Only a few counts were recorded for this clone. The V call is TRBV10-3, the J call TRBJ1-1; 7 positions match TRBD1. From germline, CDR1 is ENHRY and CDR2 SYGVKD. This CDR3 region has 12 residues. V shed 5 bases and J 11 bases; nucleotides not matched to a gene: 8. CDR3 nucleotide sequence: TGTGCCATCAGTTTGACAGGGATGGAGGCTTTCTTT. It encodes CAISLTGMEAFF.

This chain uses TRBV9 with TRBJ1-3; TRBD1 matches at 7 bases. Germline-derived CDR1 and CDR2 are SGDLS and YYNGEE. This CDR3 spans 16 amino acids. Trimming took 3 bases from V and 0 from J; bases not matched to a gene: 6. The chain's CDR3 is CASSAQQGYSGNTIYF. The CDR3 DNA is TGTGCCAGCAGCGCCCAACAGGGGTACTCTGGAAACACCATATATTTT.

The CDR3 reads CASSQEQPAGGGWYQETQYF. CDR3 DNA sequence: TGCGCCAGCAGCCAAGAGCAGCCAGCGGGAGGTGGTTGGTACCAAGAGACCCAGTACTTC. The J gene is TRBJ2-5, the V gene TRBV4-1; TRBD2 aligns across 9 bases. The CDR3 has 20 residues. The germline gives CDR1 MGHRA, CDR2 YSYEKL. The ends lost 0 bases at V and 0 bases at J; junction bases unmatched: 14.

This clone was seen just once. This chain connects TRBV4-2 to TRBJ2-3, with a possible D match to TRBD2 (6 bases). The CDR3 consists of 15 residues. From germline, CDR1 is LGHNA and CDR2 YNFKEQ. V was clipped by 4 bases and J by 0 bases, with 11 bases between them. CDR3 DNA: TGTGCCAGCAGCCGGGACTTACTTAGCACAGATACGCAGTATTTT. It specifies CASSRDLLSTDTQYF.

This clone was seen once. This chain joins TRBV15 and TRBJ2-7; 7 bases line up with TRBD2. Losses at the gene ends were 7 bases for V and 0 bases for J; bases not matched to a gene: 3. Germline V CDR1 and CDR2: LNHNV, YYDKDF (reference sequence). This CDR3 contains 13 residues. CDR3 nucleotide sequence: TGTGCCACCAAAGGCGGGAGCTCCTACGAGCAGTACTTC. This sequence encodes CATKGGSSYEQYF.

The gene calls are TRBV4-1 and TRBJ2-3; D may be TRBD2 (5 bases). CDR1 MGHRA and CDR2 YSYEKL come from the germline V gene. The V and J ends lost 1 base and 0 bases respectively, with 11 bases between them. The CDR3 is 16 amino acids. The CDR3 here is CASSQVDWTSTDTQYF. The CDR3 bases are TGCGCCAGCAGCCAAGTCGACTGGACTAGCACAGATACGCAGTATTTT.